This TCR beta chain was sequenced in a study of PD-1 blockade in mismatch repair-deficient tumors (dated by TCRdb to between 2016 and 2019). Looking at the study overall: Between September 2013 and 2016, the trial enrolled fewer than 95 consecutive patients with approximately 13 mismatch repair-deficient cancer types, every one of whom had been previously treated and was progressing. Tumor-associated T cell clones in the peripheral blood of patients responding to PD-1 blockade were tracked using deep sequencing of TCR CDR3 regions.

The CDR3 goes from the cysteine to the phenylalanine over 15 residues. The only DNA kept is the CDR3, 45 bases in frame from the first base. Via the germline V gene, CDR1 is MNHEY and CDR2 SVGAGI. V is pared back by 0 bases and J by 4 bases, with 10 bases lying between the germline termini. Reading the label with the study, this specimen's time point is: peripheral blood 12 weeks after first pembrolizumab dose. For every enrolled patient, mismatch repair deficiency was confirmed by either polymerase chain reaction or immunohistochemistry. A few patients who responded to pembrolizumab therapy underwent TCR sequencing. Pembrolizumab PD-1 blockade was prospectively tested in advanced mismatch repair-deficient cancers, regardless of tissue of origin, in the phase II trial. Serial peripheral blood T cell samples were collected before and at multiple times after starting PD-1 blockade. Blood sampling times were reported as weeks after the first pembrolizumab dose.

What the work shows at the level of the full study, not this receptor alone: Tumor-resident clones, often undetectable in blood before treatment, expanded rapidly after pembrolizumab and then contracted, generally before radiologic responses.

Receptor amplification or capture employed the immunoSEQ multiplex PCR assay. The source is immuneACCESS, and TCRdb retained only in-frame sequences with V and J called. Part of the clones is not carried over; for the studies checked, unresolved V genes explain less than half of this, and the remainder is unexplained. A total of about 84,000 clones appear in this sample, more than 65% of them only once. In total, the top ten clones hold roughly 2.7% of the sample. About this clone itself: Its antigen remains undetermined. There are no base qualities to consult, and no much larger clone falls within one base.

The chain uses TRBV6-5 and TRBJ1-3; TRBD1 is possibly the D segment (5 matching bases). The receptor comes from an adult with mismatch repair-deficient cancer. The material was peripheral blood, obtained 12 weeks after starting pembrolizumab. The nucleotides read TGTGCCAGCAGTTACTCGGGGGGAGGAGGAAACACCATATATTTT. Translated, it gives CASSYSGGGGNTIYF.